This TCR beta chain derives from a study of shared clonotypes between healthy human individuals. Study conclusions and caveats: Only blood was sampled; tissue repertoires likely differ. Clonotypes that were shared across a few donors made up roughly 5.2% of naive CD4 clonotypes.

Germline values: CDR1 MNHEY, CDR2 SVGAGI. CDR3 length: 14 residues. V lost 0 bases, J lost 6 bases, and 9 bases lay in between. Points on this clone: What it recognizes is unknown.

A deep-level run was used for the assay. DNA at 150 to 200 ng, tens of thousands of T cell genomes, went into sorted-subset replicate PCRs. Libraries were prepared by immunoSEQ multiplex PCR; TCRdb keeps only in-frame clonotypes and omits some of them. The sample has around 2.5 million clones; under 95% are singletons. The source material was naive CD4+ T cells from PBMCs. Subset: CD45RA+ positively selected. This chain connects TRBV6-5 to TRBJ1-5; TRBD1 is a possible D gene (6 bases). This TCR derives from a man between 18 and 35 years old in good health. Some clones in this sample may be carry-over from other donors' samples. The chain's CDR3 is CASSYSSQGQPQHF. The CDR3 DNA is TGTGCCAGCAGTTACTCGTCACAGGGTCAGCCCCAGCATTTT.